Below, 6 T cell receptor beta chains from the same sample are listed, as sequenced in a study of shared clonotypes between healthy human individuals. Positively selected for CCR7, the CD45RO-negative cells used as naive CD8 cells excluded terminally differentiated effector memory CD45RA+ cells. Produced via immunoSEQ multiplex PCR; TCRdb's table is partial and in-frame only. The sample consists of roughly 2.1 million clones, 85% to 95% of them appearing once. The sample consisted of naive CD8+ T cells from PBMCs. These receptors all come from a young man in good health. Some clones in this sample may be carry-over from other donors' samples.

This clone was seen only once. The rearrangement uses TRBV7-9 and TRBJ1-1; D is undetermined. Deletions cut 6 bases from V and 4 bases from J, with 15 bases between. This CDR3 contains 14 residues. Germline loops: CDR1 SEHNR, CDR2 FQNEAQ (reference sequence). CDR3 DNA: TGTGCCAGCAGGGAACGGGATGGCCGCACTGAAGCTTTCTTT. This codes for CASRERDGRTEAFF. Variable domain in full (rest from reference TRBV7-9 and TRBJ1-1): DTGVSQNPRHKITKRGQNVTFRCDPISEHNRLYWYRQTLGQGPEFLTYFQNEAQLEKSRLLSDRFSAERPKGSFSTLEIQRTEQGDSAMYLCASRERDGRTEAFFGQGTRLTVV.

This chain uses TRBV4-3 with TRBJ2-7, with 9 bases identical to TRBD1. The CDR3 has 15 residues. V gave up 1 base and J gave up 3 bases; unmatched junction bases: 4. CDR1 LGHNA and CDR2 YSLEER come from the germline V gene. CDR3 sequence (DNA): TGCGCCAGCAGCCAAGGGACAGGGGAGTACTACGAGCAGTACTTC. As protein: CASSQGTGEYYEQYF.

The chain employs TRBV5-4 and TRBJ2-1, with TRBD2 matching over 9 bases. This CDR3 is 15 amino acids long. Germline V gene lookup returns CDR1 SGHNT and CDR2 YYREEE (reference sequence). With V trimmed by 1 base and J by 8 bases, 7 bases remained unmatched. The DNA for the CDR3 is TGTGCCAGCAGCTTGATGGCGGGAGGGGTACATGAGCAGTTCTTC. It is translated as CASSLMAGGVHEQFF.

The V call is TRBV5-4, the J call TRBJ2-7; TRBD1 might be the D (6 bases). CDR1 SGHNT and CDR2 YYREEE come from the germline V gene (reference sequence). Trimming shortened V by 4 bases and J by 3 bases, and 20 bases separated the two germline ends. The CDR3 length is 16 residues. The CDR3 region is CASSPSRGTKSYEQYF. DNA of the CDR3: TGTGCCAGCAGCCCCTCAAGGGGGACGAAAAGCTACGAGCAGTACTTC. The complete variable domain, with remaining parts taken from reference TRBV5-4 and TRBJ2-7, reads ETGVTQSPTHLIKTRGQQVTLRCSSQSGHNTVSWYQQALGQGPQFIFQYYREEENGRGNFPPRFSGLQFPNYSSELNVNALELDDSALYLCASSPSRGTKSYEQYFGPGTRLTVT.

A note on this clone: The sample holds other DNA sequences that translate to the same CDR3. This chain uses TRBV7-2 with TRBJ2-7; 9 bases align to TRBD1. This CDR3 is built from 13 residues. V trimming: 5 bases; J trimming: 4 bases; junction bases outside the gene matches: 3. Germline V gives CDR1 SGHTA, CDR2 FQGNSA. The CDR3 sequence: CASSPGTGYEQYF. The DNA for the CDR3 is TGTGCCAGCAGCCCGGGGACAGGGTACGAGCAGTACTTC.

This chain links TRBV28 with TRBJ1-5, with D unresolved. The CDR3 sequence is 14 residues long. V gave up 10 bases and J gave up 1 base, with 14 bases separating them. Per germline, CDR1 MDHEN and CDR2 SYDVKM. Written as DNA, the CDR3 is TGTGCCACCTGGCAGACCCTAAGCAATCAGCCCCAGCATTTT. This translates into CATWQTLSNQPQHF.